This T cell receptor (beta chain) is drawn from a study of vaccination and CD4 T cells after COVID-19. For the study at large: Six men and four women formed the convalescents, two being Hispanic. Median time from COVID diagnosis to post-COVID sampling was 101 days (35 to 161).

Cultured CD4+ T cell DNA underwent sequencing with the Oncomine TCR Beta short-read assay. TCRdb reprocessed the PCR reads via MiXCR and lists one record per CDR3 protein. Of about 22,000 distinct CDR3 sequences in the sample, about 35% are singletons; the top ten hold under 10%. The CDR3 contains 13 residues. Germline lookup yields CDR1 SGHAT and CDR2 FQNNGV. Trimming removed 2 bases from V and 5 bases from J, with 9 bases in between. As to this clonotype: What it binds is unknown.

The time point is: late sampling 161 to 241 days after vaccination in a few convalescent patients. Described treatment: roughly nine-day PBMC culture with coronavirus spike peptide pools or control peptides (ViraFEST assay). Study-wide results and caveats: Sampling was limited to relatively few convalescent patients, with no early post-infection timepoints studied.

This specimen was CD4+ T cells from blood, cultured in vitro, taken about 7 months after SARS-CoV-2 vaccination. This receptor was identified in a human donor who had recovered from COVID-19. The chain recombines TRBV11-2 with TRBJ2-5; D is unresolved. CDR3 sequence reads: CASSLSVRETQYF. CDR3 coding DNA: TGTGCCAGCAGCTTATCGGTGCGGGAGACCCAGTACTTC.